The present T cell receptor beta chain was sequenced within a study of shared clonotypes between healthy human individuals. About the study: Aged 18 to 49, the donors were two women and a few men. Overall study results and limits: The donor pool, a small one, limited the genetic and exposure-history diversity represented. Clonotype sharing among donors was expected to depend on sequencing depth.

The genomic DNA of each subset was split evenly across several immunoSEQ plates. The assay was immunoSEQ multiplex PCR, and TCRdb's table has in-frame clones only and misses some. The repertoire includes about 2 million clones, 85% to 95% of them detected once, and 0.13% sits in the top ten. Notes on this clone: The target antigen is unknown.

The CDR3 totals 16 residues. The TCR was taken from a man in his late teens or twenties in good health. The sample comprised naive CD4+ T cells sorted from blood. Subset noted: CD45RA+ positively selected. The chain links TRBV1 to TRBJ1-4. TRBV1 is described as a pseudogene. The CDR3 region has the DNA TGCACCAGCAGCCAGCAGAAGGGGGGGCCTAATGAAAAACTGTTTTTT. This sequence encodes CTSSQQKGGPNEKLFF.